Each of the 12 T cell receptor beta chains below was sequenced from the same sample in a study of T cells in localized non-small cell lung cancer. Assay: immunoSEQ multiplex PCR; the TCRdb copy retains only in-frame clones and omits some. This table has thousands of clones, around a quarter appearing once. The sample was lung tumor tissue, taken before any cancer treatment. The source is a woman aged 40-69 years with stage I lung adenocarcinoma.

This chain connects TRBV11-3 to TRBJ1-2; TRBD1 is a possible D gene (5 bases). CDR3 length: 14 amino acids. Looked up from germline, CDR1 is SGHNT and CDR2 is YENEEA. Trimming removed 6 bases at V and 5 bases at J, with 16 bases between. CDR3: CASSTSGFSYGYTF. The CDR3 bases are TGTGCCAGCAGTACCTCAGGGTTCTCTTATGGCTACACCTTC.

The chain combines TRBV10-2 with TRBJ2-3; D uncertain. Trimming took 4 bases from V and 1 from J, leaving 9 bases between them. The CDR3 is made up of 14 amino acids. Germline CDR1 reads WSHSY; CDR2 reads SAAADI. In nucleotides, the CDR3 is TGCGCCAGCAGTGTGGCCGGACGCACAGATACGCAGTATTTT. Translating gives CASSVAGRTDTQYF.

This chain joins TRBV5-1 and TRBJ1-2; 8 bases agree with TRBD1. Germline V gene sequence: CDR1 SGHRS, CDR2 YFSETQ. V shed 1 base, J shed 3 bases, and the junction held 2 bases outside the gene matches. The CDR3 extends over 14 amino acids. CDR3 nucleotide sequence: TGCGCCAGCAGCTTGCAGGGGGCGTACTATGGCTACACCTTC. Amino acid sequence: CASSLQGAYYGYTF.

This chain joins TRBV10-3 and TRBJ2-7; perhaps TRBD2 as D (5 bases). The germline CDR1 and CDR2 sequences are ENHRY and SYGVKD. Trimming shortened V by 6 bases and J by 3 bases, and 12 bases separated the two germline ends. CDR3 length equals 13 residues. The CDR3 sequence: CAISPDGNYEQYF. CDR3 in DNA: TGTGCCATCAGCCCCGACGGGAACTACGAGCAGTACTTC.

This rearrangement joins TRBV28 to TRBJ2-1; 14 bases agree with TRBD2. Germline V gene lookup returns CDR1 MDHEN and CDR2 SYDVKM. The trim removed 2 bases at V and 8 bases at J, leaving 11 bases unmatched. The CDR3 runs to 18 residues. The CDR3 DNA follows: TGTGCCAGCAGTTTAATAGGACTAGCGGGAGGCGCCAGCCATGAGCAGTTCTTC. This sequence encodes CASSLIGLAGGASHEQFF.

The rearrangement uses TRBV15 and TRBJ1-1; 7 bases line up with TRBD1. The germline V gene has CDR1 LNHNV and CDR2 YYDKDF (reference sequence). CDR3 length equals 17 residues. V dropped 3 bases and J dropped 5; count of bases not matched to a gene: 15. This CDR3 is CATSSSLGGQWYTEAFF. Written as DNA, the CDR3 is TGTGCCACCAGCAGTTCCCTCGGGGGACAGTGGTATACTGAAGCTTTCTTT.

The J gene is TRBJ1-6, the V gene TRBV28, with unresolved D. Germline V CDR1 and CDR2: MDHEN, SYDVKM. This CDR3 contains 15 residues. V lost 6 bases to trimming and J lost 2 bases, with 11 bases between them. In DNA, the CDR3 is TGTGCCAGCAGCCCCACCGACACCTATAATTCACCCCTCCACTTT. Translated: CASSPTDTYNSPLHF. The whole variable domain, remainder taken from reference TRBV28 and TRBJ1-6, is DVKVTQSSRYLVKRTGEKVFLECVQDMDHENMFWYRQDPGLGLRLIYFSYDVKMKEKGDIPEGYSVSREKKERFSLILESASTNQTSMYLCASSPTDTYNSPLHFGNGTRLTVT.

This clone counts as medium-sized (0.01 to 0.1%). The chain links TRBV6-8 to TRBJ2-7, with 7 bases matching TRBD1. The CDR3 length is 12 residues. The J segment lost 6 bases and the V segment lost 5 bases, leaving 4 bases of the junction unmatched. CDR1 MNHGY and CDR2 SAAAGT come from the germline V gene. The CDR3 reads CASSASGGEQYF. The CDR3 coding sequence is TGTGCCAGCAGTGCCTCAGGGGGCGAGCAGTACTTC.

The chain employs TRBV5-1 and TRBJ2-1, with 13 positions matching TRBD2. J gave up 5 bases and V 2 bases, and 7 bases lay outside the gene matches. The CDR3 consists of 17 residues. The germline V gene encodes CDR1 SGHRS and CDR2 YFSETQ. CDR3: CASSFETSGRRDNEQFF. The CDR3 DNA is TGCGCCAGCAGCTTCGAGACTAGCGGGAGGCGCGACAATGAGCAGTTCTTC.

The sample holds a few counts of this clone. J is TRBJ1-1 and V is TRBV6-8; no firm D call. The CDR3 is 13 residues long. Germline V gene lookup returns CDR1 MNHGY and CDR2 SAAAGT. The V end lost 2 bases, the J end lost 0 bases, and 4 bases lay between the germline ends. The CDR3: CASSYLVNTEAFF. CDR3 sequence (DNA): TGTGCCAGCAGTTACCTGGTGAACACTGAAGCTTTCTTT.

The chain combines TRBV7-6 with TRBJ2-5; 9 bases align to TRBD1. The CDR3 length is 15 residues. Germline assignment: CDR1 SGHVS and CDR2 FNYEAQ. V was clipped by 5 bases and J by 5 bases; unmatched bases: 9. The CDR3, as DNA: TGTGCCAGCAGCACGGGACAGGGCTCCAGGGAGACCCAGTACTTC. It encodes CASSTGQGSRETQYF.

In its sample, this clone was seen a few times. The chain has TRBV6-8 and TRBJ2-2; 7 bases agree with TRBD2. CDR3 length equals 14 residues. V gave up 2 bases and J gave up 9 bases; unmatched junction bases: 6. Germline CDR1 and CDR2: MNHGY and SAAAGT. CDR3 region: CASSYEAGARELFF. For the CDR3, the DNA is TGTGCCAGCAGTTACGAGGCGGGAGCCAGGGAGCTGTTTTTT.